This record covers a single T cell receptor beta chain. This specimen belongs to a study of blood T cell repertoires in COVID-19. Libraries were prepared by immunoSEQ multiplex PCR; TCRdb keeps only in-frame clonotypes and omits some of them. The sample carries roughly 70,000 clones, more than 75% recorded once. The CDR3 extends over 13 amino acids. V dropped 2 bases and J dropped 5 bases, with 10 bases sitting between them. Looked up from germline, CDR1 is GTSNPN and CDR2 is SVGIG (reference sequence). This TCR was sampled from a human donor in a cohort sampled during active COVID-19. The rearrangement joins TRBV30 to TRBJ1-5; tentative D call: TRBD1 (5 bases). The sample comprised peripheral blood. The CDR3 sequence: CAWSLGRDQPQHF. The DNA for the CDR3 is TGTGCCTGGAGTTTGGGCAGGGATCAGCCCCAGCATTTT.